These 17 T cell receptor beta chains were sequenced from one sample in a study of T cells in Graves' hyperthyroidism and ophthalmopathy. TCR beta CDR3 region amplification was performed from RNA transcripts. The study used the HTBI primer set for a first-round RT-PCR of the TCR CDR3. TCRdb redid the calling of the multiplex PCR reads with MiXCR, one entry per CDR3 protein. The sample records roughly 500,000 distinct CDR3 sequences, 46% being singletons. Material: peripheral blood or thyroid tissue (not recorded which). Receptors originate from an adult woman with Graves' disease, either hyperthyroidism or ophthalmopathy (not recorded which).

The chain combines TRBV20-1 with TRBJ2-5; TRBD2 matches at 12 bases. With 2 bases clipped from V and 4 bases from J, the junction kept 8 bases outside the gene matches. CDR3 size: 16 residues. Germline assignment: CDR1 DFQATT and CDR2 SNEGSKA (reference sequence). The CDR3 here is CSARSRLAGVRETQYF. The CDR3 region has the DNA TGCAGTGCTAGATCGAGACTAGCGGGAGTGAGAGAGACCCAGTACTTC.

At least ten counts were recorded for this clonotype. The chain combines TRBV11-2 with TRBJ1-3; no definite D call. The germline V and J ends were trimmed by 6 bases and 6 bases, with 15 bases remaining between them. The CDR3 runs to 14 residues. CDR1 is SGHAT and CDR2 is FQNNGV in the germline V gene. CDR3 amino acids: CASRRPGLENTIYF. CDR3 DNA: TGTGCCAGCAGGCGACCGGGCCTAGAAAACACCATATATTTT.

As regards this clonotype: One end of the junction does not line up with germline, which may come from a read error. J is TRBJ2-2 and V is TRBV7-7, with D possibly being TRBD1 or TRBD2 (5 bases each). Germline V gene sequence: CDR1 SSHAT, CDR2 FNYEAQ (reference sequence). This CDR3 is built from 16 residues. The CDR3 DNA sequence: TGTGCTAGCAGCGACCTCGACGGGACGCACACCGGGGAGCTGTTTTTT. Translated: CASSDLDGTHTGELFF.

This clonotype was counted between two and nine times. This chain uses TRBV19 with TRBJ2-7; 10 bases agree with TRBD2. V lost 6 bases, J lost 0 bases, and 5 bases stayed unmatched. CDR1 and CDR2 from the germline V gene are LNHDA and SQIVND (reference sequence). CDR3 length: 15 residues. This chain's CDR3 is CASRVGLAASYEQYF. DNA of the CDR3: TGTGCCAGTAGGGTTGGACTAGCGGCCTCCTACGAGCAGTACTTC.

This clonotype was seen a handful of times. The chain carries TRBV10-3 and TRBJ1-1; D ambiguous. The CDR3 consists of 13 residues. Germline loops: CDR1 ENHRY, CDR2 SYGVKD. V lost 7 bases and J 0 bases, leaving 9 bases between the germline ends. CDR3 protein: CAITDLLNTEAFF. CDR3 sequence (DNA): TGTGCCATCACCGACTTATTGAACACTGAAGCTTTCTTT.

The chain employs TRBV14 and TRBJ1-6, with unresolved D. V was shortened by 5 bases and J by 8 bases, with 10 bases between the two germline ends. Germline V CDR1 and CDR2: SGHDN, FVKESK. The CDR3 is 13 residues long. The CDR3 reads CASSADVDSPLHF. CDR3 bases: TGTGCCAGCAGCGCCGATGTTGATTCACCCCTCCACTTT.

The chain employs TRBV25-1 and TRBJ1-2; 7 nucleotides match TRBD1. J was trimmed by 5 bases and V by 6 bases; bases with no gene match: 9. The CDR3 contains 14 residues. CDR1 is MGHDK and CDR2 is SYGVNS in the germline V gene. In DNA form, the CDR3 reads TGTGCCAGCAGCCCAGCCCCGGGACAGTATGGCTACACCTTC. Protein sequence: CASSPAPGQYGYTF.

J is TRBJ1-5 and V is TRBV7-2; D not certain. Trimming removed 5 bases at V and 4 bases at J, with 12 bases between. The CDR3 has 14 amino acids. Germline lookup yields CDR1 SGHTA and CDR2 FQGNSA. CDR3 in amino acids: CASSPDGTNQPQHF. The CDR3 DNA reads TGTGCCAGCAGCCCTGACGGAACAAATCAGCCCCAGCATTTT.

J is TRBJ2-7 and V is TRBV7-9; no definite D call. Trimming stripped 7 bases from V and 5 bases from J, with 18 bases between. The germline CDR1 and CDR2 sequences are SEHNR and FQNEAQ (reference sequence). CDR3 length equals 14 residues. CDR3 in amino acids: CASNHRSPSDEQYF. The CDR3 DNA sequence: TGTGCCAGCAACCACCGGAGCCCCTCGGACGAGCAGTACTTC. Supplemented by reference TRBV7-9 and TRBJ2-7, the full variable domain reads DTGVSQNPRHKITKRGQNVTFRCDPISEHNRLYWYRQTLGQGPEFLTYFQNEAQLEKSRLLSDRFSAERPKGSFSTLEIQRTEQGDSAMYLCASNHRSPSDEQYFGPGTRLTVT.

J is TRBJ2-5 and V is TRBV7-8; a weak D match, TRBD2 (6 bases). Between the trimmed V and J ends, which lost 4 bases and 5 bases, there was a span of 17 bases. This CDR3 region has 15 residues. Germline CDR1 reads SGHVS; CDR2 reads FQNEAQ. The CDR3 is CASSSGWGGEETQYF. DNA for the CDR3: TGTGCCAGCAGCTCCGGGTGGGGAGGAGAGGAGACCCAGTACTTC. Combining the CDR3 with reference TRBV7-8 and TRBJ2-5 gives the whole variable domain GAGVSQSPRYKVAKRGQDVALRCDPISGHVSLFWYQQALGQGPEFLTYFQNEAQLDKSGLPSDRFFAERPEGSVSTLKIQRTQQEDSAVYLCASSSGWGGEETQYFGPGTRLLVL.

The chain links TRBV7-2 to TRBJ2-5; 10 bases agree with TRBD1. Germline values: CDR1 SGHTA, CDR2 FQGNSA. This CDR3 comprises 14 residues. J was trimmed by 9 bases and V by 2 bases; bases with no gene match: 6. The CDR3 loop is CASSLRDRGQPQYF. The CDR3 DNA follows: TGTGCCAGCAGCTTAAGGGACAGGGGTCAGCCCCAGTACTTC.

This clonotype appeared once. One end of the junction does not line up with germline, which may come from a read error. V gene TRBV5-1 combines with J gene TRBJ1-2, with a weak D call TRBD1 (5 bases). The CDR3 has 15 amino acids. The germline CDR1 and CDR2 sequences are SGHRS and YFSETQ. The CDR3 bases are TGCGCCAGCAGCTTAGTTTCCATTGGGGACTATGGCCACACCTTC. Amino acid sequence: CASSLVSIGDYGHTF.

This clonotype was counted ten times or more. The V call is TRBV6-6, the J call TRBJ1-2, with a weak D call TRBD1 (5 bases). V gave up 0 bases and J gave up 4 bases, with 15 bases separating them. Germline V gives CDR1 MNHNY, CDR2 SVGAGI (reference sequence). The CDR3 extends over 16 amino acids. CDR3 loop: CASSYSRTTEGYGYTF. CDR3 coding DNA: TGTGCCAGCAGTTACTCAAGGACAACAGAGGGCTATGGCTACACCTTC.

This chain links TRBV5-1 with TRBJ1-1; TRBD1 is a possible D gene (5 bases). The CDR3 is made up of 12 amino acids. Trimming removed 4 bases at V and 5 bases at J, with 9 bases between. Germline CDR1 SGHRS, CDR2 YFSETQ. This chain's CDR3 is CASSGTWTEAFF. Written as DNA, the CDR3 is TGCGCCAGCAGCGGGACGTGGACTGAAGCTTTCTTT. Full variable domain (rest looked up from reference TRBV5-1 and TRBJ1-1): KAGVTQTPRYLIKTRGQQVTLSCSPISGHRSVSWYQQTPGQGLQFLFEYFSETQRNKGNFPGRFSGRQFSNSRSEMNVSTLELGDSALYLCASSGTWTEAFFGQGTRLTVV.

Of note for this clonotype: Germline and junction disagree at one end, which may indicate a read error. The V gene is TRBV4-2, the J gene TRBJ2-3; TRBD2 is a possible D gene (5 bases). This CDR3 comprises 16 residues. The V gene's germline CDR1 is LGHNA and CDR2 YNFKEQ. CDR3 DNA: TGTGCCAGCAGCCAAGAAGTGACTGTAGCGTCAGATGCGCAGTATTTT. This translates into CASSQEVTVASDAQYF.

The rearrangement joins TRBV29-1 to TRBJ1-2; 8 bases agree with TRBD1. J lost 7 bases, V lost 7 bases, and 5 bases had no gene match. Per the germline V gene, CDR1 is SQVTM and CDR2 is ANQGSEA. The CDR3 consists of 11 residues. This CDR3 is CSGTGTGGYTF. CDR3 in DNA: TGCAGCGGGACAGGGACGGGTGGCTACACCTTC.

The table lists this clonotype with many counts. V is TRBV12-3 or TRBV12-4 and J is TRBJ1-1; weak D call: TRBD1 (5 bases). CDR3 size: 11 residues. V lost 5 bases and J lost 10, with 11 bases in between. As DNA, the CDR3 is TGTGCCAGCAGTGAGGGGCCCGGAGCTTTCTTT. This gives the protein CASSEGPGAFF.